This is a list of T cell receptor beta chains from one sample in a study of shared clonotypes between healthy human individuals. This table comes from immunoSEQ multiplex PCR, and its TCRdb copy is limited to in-frame clones, with some not included. The sample lists millions of clones, over 85% seen once, with around 1.1% in the top ten. Sequenced: naive CD8+ T cells sorted from blood. These receptors came from a man aged 18 to 29 in good health. Each CDR3 is given with its conserved first and last residue. The D gene is left open where the match is weak. Where a row states a size, it is once, few, many or the class of an expanded clone; other rows omit it.

V	J	size	D	DNA	CDR3
TRBV2	TRBJ2-7	NA	NA	TGTGCCAGCAGGGTGGCGGGGAGCTCCGGTCACTACGAGCAGTACTTC	CASRVAGSSGHYEQYF
TRBV6-5	TRBJ2-5	NA	NA	TGTGCCAGCAGTTACTCCTTCAGGGATGAAGAGACCCAGTACTTC	CASSYSFRDEETQYF
TRBV2	TRBJ2-7	NA	NA	TGTGCCACCTTAGCGGACCTTTCCTACGAGCAGTACTTC	CATLADLSYEQYF
TRBV5-8	TRBJ2-7	NA	NA	TGTGCCAGCAGCTTGGGGGACGGGAGCTACGAGCAGTACTTC	CASSLGDGSYEQYF
TRBV6-5	TRBJ2-7	NA	TRBD1	TGTGCCAGCAGTTCCATGACAGGGGTTCGGAACGAGCAGTACTTC	CASSSMTGVRNEQYF
TRBV19	TRBJ1-1	NA	NA	TGTGCCAGTATAGGAGGGCCCACTGAAGCTTTCTTT	CASIGGPTEAFF
TRBV10-3	TRBJ2-7	NA	TRBD2	TGTGCCATCAGTGAAGCGGGGAGCTCCTACGAGCAGTACTTC	CAISEAGSSYEQYF
TRBV7-9	TRBJ2-3	NA	TRBD2	TGTGCCAGCAGCCAATCAGCGGGGAGGAACACAGATACGCAGTATTTT	CASSQSAGRNTDTQYF
TRBV6-5	TRBJ1-1	once	NA	TGTGCCAGCAGTTACTCGAGTGGGGAGACCGGCACTGAAGCTTTCTTT	CASSYSSGETGTEAFF
TRBV27	TRBJ1-1	NA	TRBD1	TGTGCCAGCAGTTTATCGGGGACAGGGCTGAACACTGAAGCTTTCTTT	CASSLSGTGLNTEAFF
TRBV4-2	TRBJ2-1	NA	TRBD2	TGTGCCAGCAGCCAAGAAGGAGCAGCGGGGGAACACAATGAGCAGTTCTTC	CASSQEGAAGEHNEQFF
TRBV9	TRBJ1-1	NA	NA	TGTGCCAGCAGCTTCACCGGCCAGGGAGGGAACACTGAAGCTTTCTTT	CASSFTGQGGNTEAFF
TRBV2	TRBJ2-3	NA	TRBD2	TGTGCCAGCAGTGAGTTGGCTAGCGGGAGTCAAGATACGCAGTATTTT	CASSELASGSQDTQYF
TRBV7-9	TRBJ2-5	NA	NA	TGTGCCAGCAGCACCCCGGGCTGGTACCAAGAGACCCAGTACTTC	CASSTPGWYQETQYF